Presented here are 5 T cell receptor beta chains from one specimen sequenced in a study of blood T cell repertoires in COVID-19 (dated by TCRdb to the early 2020s). The method behind the library was the immunoSEQ multiplex PCR assay. TCRdb took over this immuneACCESS table, retaining in-frame rearrangements with V and J assigned. Such tables are incomplete; in checked studies, under half of the missing clones stem from an unresolved V gene, and the remainder is unexplained. In all, the sample holds roughly 200,000 clones, and just under 80% of those were seen once. The ten largest make up 2.5% to 3.5% of the sample. The sequenced sample was peripheral blood. Receptors were obtained from an elderly woman with active or convalescent COVID-19.

There are a few counts of this clone. The V call is TRBV6-5, the J call TRBJ2-7; 8 nucleotides agree with TRBD2. Germline V gene data show CDR1 as MNHEY and CDR2 as SVGAGI. The CDR3 has 15 amino acids. V trimming: 2 bases; J trimming: 5 bases; junction bases outside the gene matches: 8. CDR3 residues: CASSYLPGGFDEQYF. The CDR3 DNA reads as TGTGCCAGCAGTTACCTACCGGGGGGGTTCGACGAGCAGTACTTC.

This clone has a handful of counts. V usage is TRBV2 and J usage is TRBJ1-2; D is uncertain. Per the germline V gene, CDR1 is SNHLY and CDR2 is FYNNEI. V lost 7 bases, J lost 0 bases, and 6 bases lay in between. The CDR3 has 12 residues. DNA of the CDR3: TGTGCCAGCAACCCAGCTAACTATGGCTACACCTTC. Translation: CASNPANYGYTF.

V usage is TRBV28 and J usage is TRBJ1-1, with 8 bases fitting TRBD1. The CDR3 is made up of 15 amino acids. Germline CDR1 MDHEN, CDR2 SYDVKM. After removal of 6 bases from V and 1 base from J, the junction contained 7 bases not matched to a gene. The CDR3 coding sequence is TGTGCCAGCAGCGCCCGGACAGGGAGGAACACTGAAGCTTTCTTT. Its protein is CASSARTGRNTEAFF.

V is TRBV11-1 and J is TRBJ2-7; 9 positions match TRBD2. The V and J ends lost 4 bases and 3 bases, in that order; junction bases with no gene match: 7. The CDR3 sequence is 15 residues long. Germline assignment: CDR1 SGHAT and CDR2 FQDESV (reference sequence). The CDR3 DNA is TGTGCCAGCAGCTCCTCTAGCGGGGTTGGCTACGAGCAGTACTTC. Encoded protein: CASSSSSGVGYEQYF.

J is TRBJ1-1 and V is TRBV5-1; TRBD1 is a possible D gene (5 bases). Trimming cost V 4 bases and J 3 bases, with 13 bases left between them. CDR3 length equals 14 residues. CDR1 is SGHRS, CDR2 YFSETQ, per germline. The CDR3 sequence: CASSPHGGDTEAFF. The CDR3 coding sequence is TGCGCCAGCAGCCCGCACGGGGGGGACACTGAAGCTTTCTTT.